This T cell receptor (beta chain) was captured by sequencing in a study of shared clonotypes between healthy human individuals. Germline-derived CDR1 and CDR2 are LGHNT and FRNRAP. The CDR3 has 11 amino acids. Trimming cost V 11 bases and J 10 bases, with 18 bases left between them. A remark on this clone: Antigen: not known.

In the naive CD8 group, cells lacked CD45RO and were positively selected for CCR7, so terminally differentiated effector memory CD45RA+ cells were left out. Those who donated were healthy HIV-negative adults, with no recent acute infections or vaccinations reported. TCRdb keeps only in-frame clones here, not all; method: immunoSEQ multiplex PCR. The table records a few million clones, 90% to 95% of them present only once. Broader study findings: Rarefaction demonstrated incomplete sorted-subset sequencing despite large depth.

This rearrangement joins TRBV12-5 to TRBJ2-7; perhaps TRBD2 as D (7 bases). The sample comprised naive CD8+ T cells from PBMCs. This TCR derives from a man aged 18 to 35 in good health. Some clones in this sample may be carry-over from other donors' samples. The CDR3 is CAERKRDKQYF. The CDR3 region has the DNA TGTGCTGAGAGGAAGCGGGACAAACAGTACTTC.